The TCR beta chain under discussion was sequenced for a study of blood T cell repertoires in COVID-19. The CDR3 has 13 amino acids. The V gene lost 0 bases and the J gene lost 3 bases, with 4 bases spanning the gap. The germline V gene encodes CDR1 SGHRS and CDR2 YFSETQ. Only in-frame clones appear in the TCRdb table, and some are missing; sequencing was by immunoSEQ multiplex PCR. There are about 180,000 clones in the sample; approximately 79% occur only once, and approximately 26% lies in the top ten. The TCR comes from a woman in her 70s with acute or convalescent COVID-19. The chain has TRBV5-1 and TRBJ1-3; no clear D gene. The sample taken for sequencing was peripheral blood. The CDR3 DNA reads as TGCGCCAGCAGCTTGGTCAGTGGAAACACCATATATTTT. It codes for CASSLVSGNTIYF.